These 15 T cell receptor beta chains came from one sample sequenced in a study of Ad26.COV2.S vaccination and SARS-CoV-2 variants. Repertoires were generated with immunoSEQ multiplex PCR, while TCRdb's copy carries only in-frame clones and drops some. The data contain roughly 400,000 clones, approximately 91% of them singletons. Treatment described: some 20 received Ad26.COV2.S at low or high dose, single or two shots; about five received placebo; per-sample allocation not given. All samples were drawn on day 63, counting from the first vaccine or placebo injection. Sequenced here: peripheral blood, sampled in a trial of Ad26.COV2.S vaccine versus placebo. These TCRs come from a person aged 18 to 65 who received the Ad26.COV2.S COVID-19 vaccine or a placebo.

This chain joins TRBV9 and TRBJ1-4; the D gene is possibly TRBD1 (5 bases). CDR1 and CDR2 (germline): SGDLS, YYNGEE. The germline V and J ends were trimmed by 0 bases and 8 bases, with 11 bases remaining between them. There are 14 residues in the CDR3. This chain's CDR3 is CASSVEGVSEKLFF. As DNA, the CDR3 is TGTGCCAGCAGCGTAGAAGGGGTTTCGGAAAAACTGTTTTTT.

The chain links TRBV27 to TRBJ2-1, with TRBD1 matching 9 bases. The CDR3 extends over 13 amino acids. CDR1 is MNHEY, CDR2 SMNVEV, per germline (reference sequence). V gave up 6 bases and J gave up 6 bases; unmatched junction bases: 3. CDR3 in DNA: TGTGCCAGCAGCCTGACAGGGGGCAATGAGCAGTTCTTC. The encoded protein is CASSLTGGNEQFF.

This clone was detected once. The V gene is TRBV29-1, the J gene TRBJ2-7, with 8 nucleotides matching TRBD2. V gave up 4 bases and J gave up 3 bases; unmatched junction bases: 2. The length of the CDR3 is 12 residues. Germline V gene data show CDR1 as SQVTM and CDR2 as ANQGSEA. CDR3 sequence: CSVGTSFYEQYF. Here the CDR3 DNA reads TGCAGCGTTGGGACTAGCTTCTACGAGCAGTACTTC.

The rearrangement uses TRBV6-1 and TRBJ1-4; 10 nucleotides match TRBD1. The germline gives CDR1 MNHNS, CDR2 SASEGT. The CDR3 covers 12 residues. With V trimmed by 3 bases and J by 13 bases, 2 bases remained unmatched. For the CDR3, the DNA is TGTGCCAGCAGTGACCGGACAGGGGGACTGTTTTTT. Translation: CASSDRTGGLFF.

As DNA, the CDR3 is TGTGCCAGCAGCAGGGGACCCCAAGAGACCCAGTACTTC. Its protein is CASSRGPQETQYF. The chain employs TRBV6-5 and TRBJ2-5; D might be TRBD1 (6 bases). CDR1 and CDR2 from the germline V gene are MNHEY and SVGAGI. Deletions cut 6 bases from V and 1 base from J, with 9 bases between. The CDR3 is 13 residues long.

The chain recombines TRBV11-3 with TRBJ1-2; D possibly corresponds to TRBD1 (6 bases). The CDR3 spans 13 residues. Per germline, CDR1 SGHNT and CDR2 YENEEA. The V end lost 5 bases, the J end lost 7 bases, and 14 bases lay between the germline ends. CDR3 protein: CASSPGAFVGYTF. The CDR3 bases are TGTGCCAGCAGCCCAGGGGCTTTCGTTGGCTACACCTTC.

The V gene is TRBV7-3, the J gene TRBJ1-4, with 10 bases lining up with TRBD1. Germline assignment: CDR1 SGHTA and CDR2 FQGTGA. V lost 5 bases, J lost 5 bases, and 2 bases stayed unmatched. This CDR3 is built from 14 residues. The CDR3 reads CASSPTGGNEKLFF. The CDR3 DNA sequence: TGTGCCAGCAGCCCGACAGGGGGCAATGAAAAACTGTTTTTT.

V usage is TRBV5-1 and J usage is TRBJ2-1, with a weak D call TRBD2 (6 bases). The CDR3 runs 13 residues. Trimming removed 0 bases at V and 6 bases at J, with 7 bases between. Per germline, CDR1 SGHRS and CDR2 YFSETQ. CDR3 residues: CASSLAAGNEQFF. CDR3 DNA: TGCGCCAGCAGCTTGGCAGCGGGCAATGAGCAGTTCTTC.

Comment on this clone: Compared with germline, one end of the junction differs, possibly owing to a read error. The V gene is TRBV10-3, the J gene TRBJ1-1; D remains ambiguous. The CDR3 extends over 18 amino acids. Germline CDR1 ENHRY, CDR2 SYGVKD. In DNA, the CDR3 is TGTGCCATCAGTCAGTCCCTCCATCCCGGAGCAGGGAACACTGAAGCTTTCTTT. Protein sequence: CAISQSLHPGAGNTEAFF.

This clone came up a few times. The chain couples TRBV9 to TRBJ2-7; maybe TRBD2 (5 bases). With 0 bases removed from V and 5 bases from J, the gap between germline ends came to 12 bases. Germline V lookup: CDR1 SGDLS, CDR2 YYNGEE. This CDR3 is 14 amino acids long. CDR3 bases: TGTGCCAGCAGCGTAGATCGGGGTCCCCACGAGCAGTACTTC. Translated: CASSVDRGPHEQYF.

The V and J genes are TRBV30 and TRBJ2-6; 7 bases are a match to TRBD2. Losses at the gene ends were 3 bases for V and 2 bases for J; bases not matched to a gene: 10. The CDR3 is 17 residues long. The germline CDR1 and CDR2 sequences are GTSNPN and SVGIG (reference sequence). CDR3 residues: CAWRGRTGRAGANVLTF. CDR3 nucleotide sequence: TGTGCCTGGAGAGGACGGACGGGGAGGGCTGGGGCCAACGTCCTGACTTTC.

A note on this clone: At one of its ends the junction is not consistent with the germline gene, which may arise from a read error. The chain carries TRBV4-3 and TRBJ2-7; 14 positions match TRBD2. The CDR3 has 14 residues. Germline V gene sequence: CDR1 LGHNA, CDR2 YSLEER. The CDR3: CASSQDGTSGSINF. CDR3 nucleotide sequence: TGCGCCAGCAGCCAAGATGGGACTAGCGGGAGCATAAACTTC.

The chain uses TRBV27 and TRBJ1-1; D is unclear. The CDR3 extends over 13 amino acids. Germline CDR1 reads MNHEY; CDR2 reads SMNVEV (reference sequence). Trimming left V 2 bases short and J 1 base short, with 5 bases between. CDR3 DNA sequence: TGTGCCAGCAGTTTAGAGGGGAACACTGAAGCTTTCTTT. This codes for CASSLEGNTEAFF.

V is TRBV3-1 (or the pseudogene TRBV3-2) and J is TRBJ2-6; D not resolved. Trimming took 4 bases from V and 1 from J, leaving 8 bases between them. This CDR3 comprises 15 residues. Germline V gene sequence: CDR1 LGHDT, CDR2 YNNKEL (reference sequence). The DNA for the CDR3 is TGTGCCAGCAGCCCAATGGGTTCTGGGGCCAACGTCCTGACTTTC. Amino acid sequence: CASSPMGSGANVLTF.

The chain uses TRBV5-1 and TRBJ2-3; 10 nucleotides line up with TRBD2. V lost 4 bases, J lost 3 bases, and 8 bases stayed unmatched. Germline V gene lookup returns CDR1 SGHRS and CDR2 YFSETQ. The CDR3 spans 16 residues. The CDR3 coding sequence is TGCGCCAGCAGCCCGAGCCTAGCGGGAGTAACAGATACGCAGTATTTT. It translates to CASSPSLAGVTDTQYF. Looking up the rest from reference TRBV5-1 and TRBJ2-3 gives the full variable domain: KAGVTQTPRYLIKTRGQQVTLSCSPISGHRSVSWYQQTPGQGLQFLFEYFSETQRNKGNFPGRFSGRQFSNSRSEMNVSTLELGDSALYLCASSPSLAGVTDTQYFGPGTRLTVL.